These 27 T cell receptor beta chains were all obtained from the same sample, sequenced in a study of cytomegalovirus exposure and HLA in healthy donors. It was with 60 Vbeta and 13 Jbeta primers that the PCR ran. The method was immunoSEQ multiplex PCR; TCRdb's version includes in-frame clones alone and lacks a portion of them. The table lists nearly 95,000 clones, about 7.6% of them singletons. Sample: PBMCs. These receptors were collected from a middle-aged man in good health and CMV-seronegative.

The V gene is TRBV5-6, the J gene TRBJ2-4; no clear D gene. This CDR3 spans 11 amino acids. The germline CDR1 and CDR2 sequences are SGHDT and YYEEEE. V was shortened by 5 bases and J by 7 bases, with 7 bases between the two germline ends. Written as DNA, the CDR3 is TGTGCCAGCAGTTTCGGGAACATTCAGTACTTC. It codes for CASSFGNIQYF.

Only a few counts were recorded for this clone. The chain links TRBV6-1 to TRBJ2-1; TRBD1 agrees at 7 bases. V gave up 5 bases and J gave up 8 bases; unmatched junction bases: 9. The CDR3 totals 14 residues. Germline V gene lookup returns CDR1 MNHNS and CDR2 SASEGT. The CDR3 protein is CASSPDRVGHEQFF. The CDR3 DNA reads as TGTGCCAGCAGTCCTGACAGGGTTGGGCATGAGCAGTTCTTC.

The rearrangement links TRBV5-1 to TRBJ2-3; 9 bases are shared with TRBD1. The trim removed 3 bases at V and 2 bases at J, leaving 7 bases unmatched. The CDR3 has 16 amino acids. Germline V gene lookup returns CDR1 SGHRS and CDR2 YFSETQ. Here the CDR3 reads CASSSSGQGPTDTQYF. The DNA of the CDR3 is TGCGCCAGCAGCTCCTCGGGACAGGGTCCCACAGATACGCAGTATTTT. Supplemented by reference TRBV5-1 and TRBJ2-3, the full variable domain reads KAGVTQTPRYLIKTRGQQVTLSCSPISGHRSVSWYQQTPGQGLQFLFEYFSETQRNKGNFPGRFSGRQFSNSRSEMNVSTLELGDSALYLCASSSSGQGPTDTQYFGPGTRLTVL.

In this sample, this clone turned up a few times. V usage is TRBV10-3 and J usage is TRBJ2-1; 7 bases fit TRBD2. V trimming: 2 bases; J trimming: 5 bases; junction bases outside the gene matches: 9. The CDR3 contains 16 residues. Germline-derived CDR1 and CDR2 are ENHRY and SYGVKD. The chain's CDR3 is CAISENLASGNNEQFF. The CDR3 DNA is TGTGCCATCAGTGAGAACTTGGCTAGCGGAAACAATGAGCAGTTCTTC.

This chain links TRBV2 with TRBJ2-3; perhaps TRBD1 as D (7 bases). Trimming pared 7 bases from V and 9 bases from J, leaving 20 bases between. The CDR3 totals 14 residues. The germline V gene encodes CDR1 SNHLY and CDR2 FYNNEI. The chain's CDR3 is CASKGASEVDTQYF. DNA for the CDR3: TGTGCCAGCAAGGGGGCTAGCGAGGTAGACACGCAGTATTTT.

J is TRBJ1-4 and V is TRBV6-1; D remains unclear. The V end was cut by 4 bases, the J end by 1 base, with 16 bases between. The CDR3 contains 17 residues. Germline V gives CDR1 MNHNS, CDR2 SASEGT. Written as DNA, the CDR3 is TGTGCCAGCAGTGGGTTGCACAGCGGGAGAACTAATGAAAAACTGTTTTTT. It codes for CASSGLHSGRTNEKLFF.

J is TRBJ2-7 and V is TRBV5-1; D may be TRBD1 (5 bases). The germline gives CDR1 SGHRS, CDR2 YFSETQ. V dropped 1 base and J dropped 0 bases, with 8 bases sitting between them. The CDR3 covers 14 residues. CDR3 in DNA: TGCGCCAGCAGCTTGCGACAGCCCTCCTACGAGCAGTACTTC. It yields the protein CASSLRQPSYEQYF.

In its sample, this clone was seen a few times. The chain carries TRBV14 and TRBJ2-1, with 9 bases identical to TRBD1. The CDR3 sequence is 14 residues long. Trimming at V came to 2 bases and at J to 13 bases, leaving 9 bases not matched to a gene. Germline CDR1 SGHDN, CDR2 FVKESK. The DNA for the CDR3 is TGTGCCAGCAGCCAAACCCGGACAGGGGACAAACAGTTCTTC. This gives the protein CASSQTRTGDKQFF.

The chain joins TRBV10-1 to TRBJ1-3, with a possible D match to TRBD1 (5 bases). Germline CDR1 and CDR2: WNHNN and SYGVQD (reference sequence). The CDR3 covers 16 residues. The V end lost 3 bases, the J end lost 4 bases, and 16 bases lay between the germline ends. CDR3 amino acids: CASSDPKGEPGNTIYF. The CDR3 nucleotides read TGCGCCAGCAGTGATCCTAAAGGGGAACCGGGAAACACCATATATTTT.

This clone was found a few times. V usage is TRBV28 and J usage is TRBJ1-5; maybe TRBD1 (5 bases). V dropped 4 bases and J dropped 4 bases, with 11 bases sitting between them. The CDR3 runs 14 residues. The V gene's germline CDR1 is MDHEN and CDR2 SYDVKM. DNA of the CDR3: TGTGCCAGCAGTTACGGGCCAGGGAATCAGCCCCAGCATTTT. Translation gives CASSYGPGNQPQHF.

Notes on this clone: The junction does not match germline at one end; this may be a read error. The J gene is TRBJ2-7, the V gene TRBV6-1, with TRBD1 matching 7 bases. The CDR3 covers 13 residues. CDR1 MNHNS and CDR2 SASEGT come from the germline V gene. This CDR3 is CASSRQGQYEKYF. In nucleotides, the CDR3 is TGTGCCAGCAGCCGACAGGGTCAATACGAGAAGTACTTC.

This clone was picked up a small number of times. The V and J genes are TRBV28 and TRBJ1-2; D gene uncertain. Trimming cost V 2 bases and J 4 bases, with 11 bases left between them. The CDR3 extends over 14 amino acids. The germline V gene encodes CDR1 MDHEN and CDR2 SYDVKM. In DNA, the CDR3 is TGTGCCAGCAGTTTACGGCCTGAGGGCTATGGCTACACCTTC. As protein: CASSLRPEGYGYTF.

In this sample, this clone turned up a few times. This chain uses TRBV6-1 with TRBJ2-3, with 8 bases fitting TRBD2. CDR1 is MNHNS and CDR2 is SASEGT in the germline V gene. CDR3 length equals 15 residues. The V and J ends lost 3 bases and 5 bases, in that order; junction bases with no gene match: 7. CDR3 sequence reads: CASSDLGLEVDTQYF. The CDR3 DNA follows: TGTGCCAGCAGTGACTTGGGACTAGAAGTAGATACGCAGTATTTT.

The CDR3 loop is CASSKSGGSSGNTIYF. The CDR3 DNA follows: TGTGCCAGCAGCAAATCGGGGGGGAGCTCTGGAAACACCATATATTTT. The V and J genes are TRBV27 and TRBJ1-3, with TRBD1 as a possible D gene (5 bases). V gave up 6 bases and J gave up 0 bases, with 15 bases separating them. The germline V gene encodes CDR1 MNHEY and CDR2 SMNVEV (reference sequence). CDR3 length: 16 residues.

The V call is TRBV28, the J call TRBJ2-1, with 12 bases aligning to TRBD1. The length of the CDR3 is 19 residues. CDR1 is MDHEN, CDR2 SYDVKM, per germline. The V and J ends lost 6 bases and 2 bases, in that order; junction bases with no gene match: 14. The CDR3 coding sequence is TGTGCCAGCAGCCCATCGCTGAGGGACAGGGGGCGAACCTACAATGAGCAGTTCTTC. Translated, it gives CASSPSLRDRGRTYNEQFF.

This clone came up many times. V usage is TRBV29-1 and J usage is TRBJ1-1; weak D call: TRBD1 (5 bases). Germline CDR1 and CDR2: SQVTM and ANQGSEA. The V gene lost 4 bases and the J gene lost 0 bases, with 15 bases spanning the gap. CDR3 length: 15 residues. The DNA of the CDR3 is TGCAGCGTTGCCCCCGTTGGGGGGATGAACACTGAAGCTTTCTTT. It specifies CSVAPVGGMNTEAFF. The full variable domain, its missing parts supplied by reference TRBV29-1 and TRBJ1-1, is SAVISQKPSRDICQRGTSLTIQCQVDSQVTMMFWYRQQPGQSLTLIATANQGSEATYESGFVIDKFPISRPNLTFSTLTVSNMSPEDSSIYLCSVAPVGGMNTEAFFGQGTRLTVV.

The rearrangement links TRBV7-9 to TRBJ2-7; D is ambiguous. V shed 4 bases and J shed 3 bases, with 4 bases lying between them. This CDR3 is 11 amino acids long. The germline V gene encodes CDR1 SEHNR and CDR2 FQNEAQ (reference sequence). The CDR3 region is CASSYNYEQYF. CDR3 in DNA: TGTGCCAGCAGCTATAACTACGAGCAGTACTTC.

The J gene is TRBJ1-6, the V gene TRBV14; possibly TRBD1 for D (6 bases). V lost 1 base, J lost 9 bases, and 10 bases lay in between. The CDR3 consists of 14 residues. The germline V gene has CDR1 SGHDN and CDR2 FVKESK. The CDR3, as DNA: TGTGCCAGCAGCCAAGTCCCCAGGGGTTCACCCCTCCACTTT. It codes for CASSQVPRGSPLHF.

The chain combines TRBV27 with TRBJ1-1, with 9 bases that match TRBD1. Germline CDR1 is MNHEY and CDR2 is SMNVEV (reference sequence). J was trimmed by 1 base and V by 6 bases; bases with no gene match: 6. The CDR3 totals 15 residues. Here the CDR3 reads CASRPGQGPNTEAFF. In DNA, the CDR3 is TGTGCCAGCAGACCGGGACAGGGACCGAACACTGAAGCTTTCTTT.

The sample holds a few counts of this clone. V and J are TRBV5-1 and TRBJ1-1; D perhaps matches TRBD1 (5 bases). Trimming took 4 bases from V and 2 from J, leaving 15 bases between them. Germline CDR1 and CDR2: SGHRS and YFSETQ. CDR3 length: 15 amino acids. The CDR3 spells CASSGTGTLNTEAFF. CDR3 bases: TGCGCCAGCAGCGGAACCGGGACTCTAAACACTGAAGCTTTCTTT. Variable domain in full (rest from reference TRBV5-1 and TRBJ1-1): KAGVTQTPRYLIKTRGQQVTLSCSPISGHRSVSWYQQTPGQGLQFLFEYFSETQRNKGNFPGRFSGRQFSNSRSEMNVSTLELGDSALYLCASSGTGTLNTEAFFGQGTRLTVV.

A few counts support this clone. The rearrangement uses TRBV19 and TRBJ2-7; TRBD1 might be the D (6 bases). In germline, CDR1 is LNHDA, CDR2 SQIVND (reference sequence). The CDR3 spans 15 residues. Trimming removed 6 bases at V and 2 bases at J, with 17 bases between. For the CDR3, the DNA is TGTGCCAGTAGCCAGCTCAGGGGTTCAGCCTACGAGCAGTACTTC. Its translation is CASSQLRGSAYEQYF.

Only a few counts were recorded for this clone. The chain employs TRBV4-3 and TRBJ2-1; the D is unclear. The V gene's germline CDR1 is LGHNA and CDR2 YSLEER. The V and J ends lost 0 bases and 9 bases respectively, with 6 bases between them. The CDR3 is made up of 12 amino acids. Here the CDR3 reads CASSQDSSEQFF. The DNA of the CDR3 is TGCGCCAGCAGCCAAGACTCTAGTGAGCAGTTCTTC.

There are a few counts of this clone. The rearrangement links TRBV5-6 to TRBJ2-3, with 8 positions matching TRBD2. The length of the CDR3 is 16 residues. Germline V lookup: CDR1 SGHDT, CDR2 YYEEEE. Germline trimming cut 4 bases from V and 2 bases from J; bases unmatched to any gene: 9. The DNA for the CDR3 is TGTGCCAGCAGCATAACGGGAGGGGCTCCCACAGATACGCAGTATTTT. This sequence encodes CASSITGGAPTDTQYF.

This chain's CDR3 is CASRLTAGELFF. CDR3 coding DNA: TGTGCCAGCAGGCTGACTGCCGGGGAGCTGTTTTTT. The chain links TRBV7-9 to TRBJ2-2, with D uncertain. V lost 6 bases, J lost 6 bases, and 8 bases lay in between. The CDR3 totals 12 residues. Germline V lookup: CDR1 SEHNR, CDR2 FQNEAQ (reference sequence).

This sequence joins TRBV9 and TRBJ2-3, with 13 positions matching TRBD2. This CDR3 region has 16 residues. Losses at the gene ends were 3 bases for V and 5 bases for J; bases not matched to a gene: 6. The germline V gene has CDR1 SGDLS and CDR2 YYNGEE. The CDR3, as DNA: TGTGCCAGCAGCGCGGGACTAGCGGGGAGTCAAGATACGCAGTATTTT. As protein: CASSAGLAGSQDTQYF.

This clone came up a few times. This chain uses TRBV28 with TRBJ2-5; D unresolved. The CDR3 is made up of 15 amino acids. With 5 bases removed from V and 5 bases from J, the gap between germline ends came to 18 bases. Germline values: CDR1 MDHEN, CDR2 SYDVKM. In DNA, the CDR3 is TGTGCCAGCAGTCCCCGAAAACCGCGCGTGGAGACCCAGTACTTC. Its translation: CASSPRKPRVETQYF.

The chain joins TRBV5-8 to TRBJ2-5, with 7 bases identical to TRBD2. Germline V gene lookup returns CDR1 SGHTS and CDR2 YDEGEE. The V and J ends lost 4 bases and 7 bases, in that order; junction bases with no gene match: 13. The CDR3 runs to 15 residues. CDR3 in amino acids: CASSIGTNRMTTQYF. The CDR3 bases are TGTGCCAGCAGCATAGGGACTAACCGGATGACGACCCAGTACTTC.